One sample yielded the 6 T cell receptor beta chains listed below, sequenced in a study of cytomegalovirus exposure and HLA in healthy donors. This PCR relied on a set of 60 Vbeta primers and 13 Jbeta primers. Libraries were prepared by immunoSEQ multiplex PCR; TCRdb keeps only in-frame clonotypes and omits some of them. This table has some 140,000 clones, around 78% appearing once. The sequenced sample consisted of PBMCs. The receptors come from a man in his forties in good health and CMV-seronegative.

The chain couples TRBV5-4 to TRBJ1-2, with TRBD1 matching over 7 bases. Germline V gives CDR1 SGHNT, CDR2 YYREEE (reference sequence). V gave up 2 bases and J gave up 5 bases; unmatched junction bases: 6. This CDR3 region has 14 residues. In DNA form, the CDR3 reads TGTGCCAGCAGCTTTACGGGACAGCCTTATGGCTACACCTTC. This encodes CASSFTGQPYGYTF.

The rearrangement joins TRBV5-1 to TRBJ2-1, with a possible D match to TRBD2 (5 bases). The germline V gene has CDR1 SGHRS and CDR2 YFSETQ. V dropped 3 bases and J dropped 6 bases, with 25 bases sitting between them. CDR3 length: 18 residues. CDR3: CASSSSPHRAGKGNEQFF. CDR3 bases: TGCGCCAGCAGCTCATCGCCCCACCGGGCCGGGAAGGGCAATGAGCAGTTCTTC.

The chain links TRBV10-1 to TRBJ1-3; 8 positions match TRBD1. This CDR3 comprises 17 residues. Germline CDR1 and CDR2: WNHNN and SYGVQD (reference sequence). The junction had 11 bases not matched to a gene; V was cut back by 7 bases and J by 0 bases. The CDR3 sequence is CASIGQGNLHSGNTIYF. The CDR3 nucleotides read TGCGCCAGCATAGGACAGGGTAATCTTCACTCTGGAAACACCATATATTTT.

The chain joins TRBV2 to TRBJ1-2, with TRBD1 matching 7 bases. The CDR3 loop spans 12 amino acids. Germline V gene sequence: CDR1 SNHLY, CDR2 FYNNEI. The trim removed 5 bases at V and 6 bases at J, leaving 3 bases unmatched. CDR3 in DNA: TGTGCCAGCAGTCACAGGGGAGATGGCTACACCTTC. Translated: CASSHRGDGYTF.

V usage is TRBV25-1 and J usage is TRBJ2-3; 7 nucleotides match TRBD2. Per the germline V gene, CDR1 is MGHDK and CDR2 is SYGVNS. The CDR3 consists of 13 residues. V trimming: 10 bases; J trimming: 3 bases; junction bases outside the gene matches: 7. This CDR3 reads CAMAGVGTDTQYF. CDR3 DNA sequence: TGTGCCATGGCGGGGGTGGGGACAGATACGCAGTATTTT.

The V gene is TRBV7-8, the J gene TRBJ2-7; D may be TRBD1 (6 bases). Trimming pared 6 bases from V and 3 bases from J, leaving 12 bases between. This CDR3 has 13 amino acids. CDR1 is SGHVS, CDR2 FQNEAQ, per germline. Here the CDR3 reads CASSLGQNYEQYF. In DNA, the CDR3 is TGTGCCAGCAGTCTAGGACAGAACTACGAGCAGTACTTC. Full variable domain (outside the CDR3, taken from reference TRBV7-8 and TRBJ2-7): GAGVSQSPRYKVAKRGQDVALRCDPISGHVSLFWYQQALGQGPEFLTYFQNEAQLDKSGLPSDRFFAERPEGSVSTLKIQRTQQEDSAVYLCASSLGQNYEQYFGPGTRLTVT.